Listed below are T cell receptor beta chains from one sample, sequenced in a study of blood T cell repertoires in COVID-19. Libraries were prepared by immunoSEQ multiplex PCR; TCRdb keeps only in-frame clonotypes and omits some of them. The data hold fewer than 200,000 clones, with 82% observed a single time. Sequenced input: peripheral blood. These receptor sequences come from an older woman with COVID-19, enrolled during active disease. Both conserved end residues are part of each CDR3. D genes are given only for firm matches. Size is stated for part of the rows, as once, few or many counts, or as a class when the clone is expanded.

>TRBV3-1/TRBV3-2|TRBJ1-6|few|-
CASSQRGHDSPLHF
TGTGCCAGCAGCCAAAGGGGACACGATTCACCCCTCCACTTT
>TRBV6-5|TRBJ2-1|-|TRBD1
CATLGQVAYNEQFF
TGTGCCACCTTGGGACAGGTTGCCTACAATGAGCAGTTCTTC
>TRBV7-8|TRBJ2-6|-|-
CASSFGVSGANVLTF
TGTGCCAGCAGCTTCGGGGTCTCTGGGGCCAACGTCCTGACTTTC
>TRBV28|TRBJ1-5|once|-
CASISGRREPQHF
TGTGCCAGCATCTCCGGGCGCAGGGAGCCCCAGCATTTT
>TRBV5-4|TRBJ1-1|-|-
CASSLGGGHMQNTEAFF
TGTGCCAGCAGCTTGGGGGGAGGGCACATGCAGAACACTGAAGCTTTCTTT
>TRBV7-8|TRBJ1-2|-|TRBD1
CASSWGTEFGYTF
TGTGCCAGCAGCTGGGGGACAGAGTTTGGCTACACCTTC
>TRBV19|TRBJ2-2|-|TRBD1
CASSILTGAGGGELFF
TGTGCCAGTAGTATTCTCACAGGGGCAGGAGGCGGGGAGCTGTTTTTT
>TRBV7-9|TRBJ1-4|-|-
CASSPYVGSGEKLFF
TGTGCCAGCAGCCCCTACGTTGGGAGTGGGGAAAAACTGTTTTTT
>TRBV5-5|TRBJ2-1|many|TRBD1
CATRDGQGVLKFSYNEQFF
TGTGCCACCAGAGACGGACAGGGGGTTTTAAAATTCTCCTACAATGAGCAGTTCTTC
>TRBV6-5|TRBJ2-1|-|TRBD2
CASSRGTSSYNEQFF
TGTGCCAGCAGCCGGGGGACTAGCAGCTACAATGAGCAGTTCTTC
>TRBV10-3|TRBJ1-1|-|-
CAISERRDSNTEAFF
TGTGCCATCAGTGAGCGCCGGGACTCGAACACTGAAGCTTTCTTT
>TRBV18|TRBJ2-5|-|TRBD1
CASSPRTGEETQYF
TGTGCCAGCTCACCCCGAACAGGGGAAGAGACCCAGTACTTC
>TRBV9|TRBJ1-3|-|TRBD1
CASSGTPRQGHTIYF
TGTGCCAGCAGCGGGACTCCCAGACAGGGCCACACCATATATTTT